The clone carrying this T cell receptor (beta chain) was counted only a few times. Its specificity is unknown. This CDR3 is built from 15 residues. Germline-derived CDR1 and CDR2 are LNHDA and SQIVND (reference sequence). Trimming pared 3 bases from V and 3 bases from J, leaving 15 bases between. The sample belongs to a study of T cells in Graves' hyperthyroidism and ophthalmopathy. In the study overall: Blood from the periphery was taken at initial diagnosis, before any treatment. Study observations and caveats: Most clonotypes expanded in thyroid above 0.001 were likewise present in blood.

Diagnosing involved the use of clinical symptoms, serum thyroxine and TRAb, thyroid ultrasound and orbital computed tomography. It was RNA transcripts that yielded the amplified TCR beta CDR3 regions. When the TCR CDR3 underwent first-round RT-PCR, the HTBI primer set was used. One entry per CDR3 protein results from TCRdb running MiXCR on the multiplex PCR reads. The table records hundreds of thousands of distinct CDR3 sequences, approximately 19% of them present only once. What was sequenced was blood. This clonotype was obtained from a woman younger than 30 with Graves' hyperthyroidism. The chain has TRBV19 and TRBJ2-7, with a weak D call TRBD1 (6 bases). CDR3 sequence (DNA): TGTGCCAGTAGTATCCTACAGGGAAATTACTACGAGCAGTACTTC. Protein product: CASSILQGNYYEQYF.